This T cell receptor beta chain derives from a study of blood T cell repertoires in COVID-19. Study information: T cells, B-cell-depleted T cells, or PBMCs supplied cDNA or gDNA.

This clone came up once. Original handling: Amplification from reference gene primers served as the basis for estimated nucleated cell counts. The protocol was immunoSEQ multiplex PCR, while the TCRdb copy is restricted to in-frame clones and leaves out a portion. The V and J calls and clone size come from that table; D and trimming were worked out from the DNA. The sample holds over 60,000 clones, around 77% seen once. The V end lost 4 bases, the J end lost 0 bases, and 4 bases lay between the germline ends. CDR1 and CDR2 from the germline V gene are SGHNT and YYREEE (reference sequence). This CDR3 spans 12 amino acids.

The source is a human donor in a cohort sampled during active COVID-19. This chain links TRBV5-4 with TRBJ2-5; D not certain. Specimen: peripheral blood. The CDR3 is CASSRYQETQYF. Written as DNA, the CDR3 is TGTGCCAGCAGCCGGTACCAAGAGACCCAGTACTTC. The full variable domain, its missing parts supplied by reference TRBV5-4 and TRBJ2-5, is ETGVTQSPTHLIKTRGQQVTLRCSSQSGHNTVSWYQQALGQGPQFIFQYYREEENGRGNFPPRFSGLQFPNYSSELNVNALELDDSALYLCASSRYQETQYFGPGTRLLVL.